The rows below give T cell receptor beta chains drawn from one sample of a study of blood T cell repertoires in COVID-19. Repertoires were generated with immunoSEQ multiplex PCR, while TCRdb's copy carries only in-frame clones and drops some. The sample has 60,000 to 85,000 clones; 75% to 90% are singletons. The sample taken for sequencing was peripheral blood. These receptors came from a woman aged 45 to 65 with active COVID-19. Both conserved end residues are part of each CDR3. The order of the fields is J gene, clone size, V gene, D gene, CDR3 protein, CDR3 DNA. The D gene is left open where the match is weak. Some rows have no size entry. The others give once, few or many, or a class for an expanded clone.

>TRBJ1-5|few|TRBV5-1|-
CASSLTTGIRNQPQHF
TGCGCCAGCAGCTTAACGACGGGGATCCGCAATCAGCCCCAGCATTTT
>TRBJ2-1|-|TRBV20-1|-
CSASGPGLYYNEQFF
TGCAGTGCTAGTGGCCCGGGACTGTATTACAATGAGCAGTTCTTC
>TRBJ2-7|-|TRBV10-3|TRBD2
CAISDPGLAGLTQGEQYF
TGTGCCATCAGTGATCCGGGACTAGCGGGACTCACACAGGGCGAGCAGTACTTC
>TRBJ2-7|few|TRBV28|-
CASRPASRKNEQYF
TGTGCCAGCAGGCCGGCGAGCAGGAAGAACGAGCAGTACTTC
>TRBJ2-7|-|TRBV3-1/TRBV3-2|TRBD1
CASSRSGTGIREQYF
TGTGCCAGCAGCCGTTCCGGGACAGGGATTCGCGAGCAGTACTTC
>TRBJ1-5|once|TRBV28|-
CASSPPGGEPQHF
TGTGCCAGCAGTCCGCCCGGGGGGGAGCCCCAGCATTTT
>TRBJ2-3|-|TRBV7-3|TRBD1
CASSLTGGLDTQYF
TGTGCCAGCAGCTTGACAGGGGGCCTAGATACGCAGTATTTT
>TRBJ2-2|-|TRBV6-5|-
CASSYSAQSGELFF
TGTGCCAGCAGTTACTCCGCACAATCTGGGGAGCTGTTTTTT
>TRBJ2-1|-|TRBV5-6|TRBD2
CASSLRLAGVVFF
TGTGCCAGCAGCTTGAGGCTAGCGGGAGTCGTGTTCTTC
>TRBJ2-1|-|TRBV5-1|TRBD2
CASSQLGLATDEQFF
TGCGCCAGCAGCCAGCTCGGACTAGCCACCGATGAGCAGTTCTTC
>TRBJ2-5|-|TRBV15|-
CATSKQKETQYF
TGTGCCACCAGCAAACAGAAGGAGACCCAGTACTTC
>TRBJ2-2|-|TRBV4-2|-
CASRQSGGTSITGELFF
TGTGCCAGCAGGCAATCAGGGGGGACATCTATCACCGGGGAGCTGTTTTTT
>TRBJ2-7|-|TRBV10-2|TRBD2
CASGLGDREGEQYF
TGCGCCAGCGGATTGGGCGACCGGGAGGGGGAGCAGTACTTC
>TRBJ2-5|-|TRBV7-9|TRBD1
CASSAFGQGAETQYF
TGTGCCAGCAGCGCATTCGGACAGGGAGCCGAGACCCAGTACTTC
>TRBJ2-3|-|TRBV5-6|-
CASSLGTESGTQYF
TGTGCCAGCAGCTTGGGGACAGAGAGTGGTACGCAGTATTTT
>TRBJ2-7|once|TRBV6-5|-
CACRDNSYEQYF
TGTGCCTGCCGGGACAACTCCTACGAGCAGTACTTC
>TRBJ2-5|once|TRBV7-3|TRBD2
CASSLSGGVETQYF
TGTGCCAGCAGCTTATCGGGGGGAGTAGAGACCCAGTACTTC
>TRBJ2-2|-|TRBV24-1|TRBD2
CATGGTSGRLNTGELFF
TGTGCCACAGGAGGGACTAGCGGGAGACTGAACACCGGGGAGCTGTTTTTT